This TCR beta chain appears in the sequencing data of a study of T cell responses to AZD1222 COVID-19 vaccine (dated by TCRdb to the early 2020s). Study-wide context: AZD1222 recipients given second doses at about 4 weeks or at about 12 weeks were pooled, since spike-specific TCR depth and breadth were not found to differ between the two schedules. TCR sequencing covered approximately 230 trial participants: 200 to 220 given two doses of AZD1222 and 26 given two doses of MenACWY control vaccine. Trial participants were enrolled by age into 18-55, 56-69 and 70-plus year subgroups, with 148, 28 and 57 TCR-sequenced participants respectively. Points the paper makes about the study in general: The 56-69-year group was small, and its depth increase did not reach significance, likely because of low power. Participants were mostly white British, with more females than males. The authors suggested clonal diversity may have been underestimated. CD4 TCRs associated with the vaccine covered the entire spike protein, and the dominant responses were in regions 160-218 and 743-854. Nearly half of unique spike-specific TCRs reportedly recognized epitopes outside regions mutated in the B.1.351 and B.1.1.7 variants. Conclusions about previously exposed vaccinees were limited because only six AZD1222 recipients were SARS-CoV-2 seropositive at baseline. A significant rise in spike-specific TCR breadth and depth was observed after two AZD1222 doses relative to day 0 and relative to MenACWY recipients. Because no day 14 peak-response samples were available, the repertoires could be characterized only after the peak T cell response.

On this clone: There is no known antigen for this receptor. Qualities for individual bases were not recorded, and no much larger clone is one base off.

Here V drops 9 bases and J drops 8 bases, and the junction holds 10 bases not matched to any gene. There are 13 amino acids in the CDR3, from cysteine to phenylalanine inclusive. The read is trimmed to its CDR3 DNA, 39 bases read in frame from base 1. The CDR3 regions of human TCRbeta chains were subjected to immunosequencing. Regarding the original processing steps: TCRs in the repertoires were compared against a reference library of SARS-CoV-2-specific TCRs that had been generated with the MIRA antigen-specificity platform. Breadth was defined as the fraction of unique TCRs that were SARS-CoV-2-associated, and depth was defined as the fraction of total T cells that were SARS-CoV-2-associated. Using the MIRA data, every spike-specific TCR was mapped to the spike region that the TCR reacted to and assigned to either a CD4 or a CD8 class. Log10-transformed breadth and depth values were compared by one-way ANOVA with Sidak's multiple comparisons tests. TCRdb retrieved this table from immuneACCESS and kept in-frame rearrangements only. Not all clones are present; in checked studies, unresolved V genes account for under half, and no reason is known for the remainder. V and J calls and clone size are those listed in that table; D and trimming were worked out from the DNA. The sample profile shows over 120,000 clones; over 85% of them were found once. In total, the top ten clones hold around 1.8% of the sample.

The time point label of this sample denotes: baseline before first vaccination. Vaccinee samples came from UK trials COV001 and COV002, including a single-blind randomized controlled phase 2/3 trial of AZD1222 (ChAdOx1 nCoV-19) in healthy adults. For TCRbeta chain sequencing, PBMC samples from trial participants were taken at day 0 and at day 28 after the second dose. The sequence derives from an adult in good health. This chain is built from TRBV12-3 or TRBV12-4 and TRBJ2-1; TRBD1 lines up with 7 middle nucleotides. The sequenced sample was peripheral blood, obtained on day 0 of AZD1222 vaccination. In nucleotides, the sequence is TGTGCCAGTTTTTCCGGACAGGCGTATGAGCAGTTCTTC. This is translated as CASFSGQAYEQFF.